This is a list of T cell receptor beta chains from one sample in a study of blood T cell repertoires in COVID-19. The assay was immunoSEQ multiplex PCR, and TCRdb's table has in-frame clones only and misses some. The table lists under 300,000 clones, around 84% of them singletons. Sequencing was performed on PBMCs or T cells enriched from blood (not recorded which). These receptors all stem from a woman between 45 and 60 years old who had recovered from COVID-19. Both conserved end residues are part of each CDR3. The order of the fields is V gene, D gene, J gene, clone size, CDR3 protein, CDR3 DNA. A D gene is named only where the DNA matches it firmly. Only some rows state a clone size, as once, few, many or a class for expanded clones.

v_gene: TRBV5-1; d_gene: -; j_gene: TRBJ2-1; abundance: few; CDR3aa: CASSSGGLLIGNEQFF; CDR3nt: TGCGCCAGCAGCTCCGGCGGGCTATTAATCGGCAATGAGCAGTTCTTC
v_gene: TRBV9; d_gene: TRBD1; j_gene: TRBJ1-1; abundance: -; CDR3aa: CASSPTGGFALNTEAFF; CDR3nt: TGTGCCAGCAGCCCGACAGGGGGCTTTGCTTTGAACACTGAAGCTTTCTTT
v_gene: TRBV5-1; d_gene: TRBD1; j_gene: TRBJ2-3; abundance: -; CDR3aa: CASGETGGMNTQYF; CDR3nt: TGCGCCAGCGGGGAGACAGGGGGCATGAATACGCAGTATTTT
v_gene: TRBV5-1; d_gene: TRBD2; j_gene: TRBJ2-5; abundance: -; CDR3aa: CASSLGPSGASETQYF; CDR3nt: TGCGCCAGCAGCTTAGGTCCTAGCGGGGCGTCGGAGACCCAGTACTTC
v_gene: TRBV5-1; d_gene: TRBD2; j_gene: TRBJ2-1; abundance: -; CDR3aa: CASSFLGTSTEQFF; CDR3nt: TGCGCCAGCAGCTTTCTCGGGACTAGCACTGAGCAGTTCTTC
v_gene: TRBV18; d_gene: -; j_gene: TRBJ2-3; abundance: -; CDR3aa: CASSPKADTQYF; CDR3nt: TGTGCCAGCTCACCAAAAGCGGATACGCAGTATTTT
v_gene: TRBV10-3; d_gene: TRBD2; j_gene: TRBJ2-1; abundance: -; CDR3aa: CAISLLAGAYNEQFF; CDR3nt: TGTGCCATCAGTCTACTAGCGGGAGCTTACAATGAGCAGTTCTTC
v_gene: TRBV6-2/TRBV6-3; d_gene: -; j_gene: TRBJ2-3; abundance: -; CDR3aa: CASSLGLRRGDTQYF; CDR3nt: TGTGCCAGCAGCCTGGGACTACGGAGGGGGGATACGCAGTATTTT
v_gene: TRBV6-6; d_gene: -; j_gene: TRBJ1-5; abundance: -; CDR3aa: CASSKSHDRSGPQHF; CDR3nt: TGTGCCAGCAGCAAGAGTCACGATCGTAGTGGGCCCCAGCATTTT
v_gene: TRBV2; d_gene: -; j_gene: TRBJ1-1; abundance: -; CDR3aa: CASSEEGGTEAFF; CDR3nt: TGTGCCAGCAGTGAAGAGGGAGGAACTGAAGCTTTCTTT
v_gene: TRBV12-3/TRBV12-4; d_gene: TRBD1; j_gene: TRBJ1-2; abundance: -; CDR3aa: CASRGTGNYGYTF; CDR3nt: TGTGCCAGCAGAGGGACAGGGAACTATGGCTACACCTTC
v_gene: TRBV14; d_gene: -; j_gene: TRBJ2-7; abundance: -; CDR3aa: CASSHGDEQYF; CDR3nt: TGTGCCAGCAGCCACGGGGACGAGCAGTACTTC
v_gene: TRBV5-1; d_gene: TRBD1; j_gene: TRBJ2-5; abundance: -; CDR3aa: CASSPWDREEETQYF; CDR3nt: TGCGCCAGCAGCCCGTGGGACAGGGAGGAAGAGACCCAGTACTTC
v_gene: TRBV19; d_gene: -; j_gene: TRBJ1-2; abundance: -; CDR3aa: CASTRHTNYGYTF; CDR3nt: TGTGCCAGTACCAGACACACTAACTATGGCTACACCTTC
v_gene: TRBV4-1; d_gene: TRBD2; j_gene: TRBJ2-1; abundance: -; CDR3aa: CASSPRTSGRTNEQFF; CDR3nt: TGCGCCAGCAGCCCCCGGACTAGCGGGAGGACTAATGAGCAGTTCTTC
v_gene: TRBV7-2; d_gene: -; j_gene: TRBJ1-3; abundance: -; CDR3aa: CASSLVPGGSSGNTIYF; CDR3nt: TGTGCCAGCAGCTTAGTCCCGGGGGGGAGCTCTGGAAACACCATATATTTT
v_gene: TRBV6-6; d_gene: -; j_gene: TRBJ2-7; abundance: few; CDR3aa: CASSVGIGPYEQYF; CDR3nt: TGTGCCAGCAGTGTCGGGATAGGGCCCTACGAGCAGTACTTC
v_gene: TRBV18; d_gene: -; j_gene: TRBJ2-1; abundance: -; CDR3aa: CASSPDSYNEQFF; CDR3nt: TGTGCCAGCTCCCCGGACAGCTACAATGAGCAGTTCTTC
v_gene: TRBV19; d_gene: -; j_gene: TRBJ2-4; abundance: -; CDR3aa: CASSPPVDWSKNIQYF; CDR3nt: TGTGCCAGTAGTCCTCCTGTGGACTGGTCCAAAAACATTCAGTACTTC
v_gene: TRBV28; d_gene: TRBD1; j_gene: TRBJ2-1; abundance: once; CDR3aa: CASSPGGYYNEQFF; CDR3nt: TGTGCCAGCAGTCCAGGGGGATACTACAATGAGCAGTTCTTC
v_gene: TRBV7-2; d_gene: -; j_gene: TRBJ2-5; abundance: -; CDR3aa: CASSLPDWYQETQYF; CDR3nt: TGTGCCAGCAGCTTACCTGACTGGTACCAAGAGACCCAGTACTTC
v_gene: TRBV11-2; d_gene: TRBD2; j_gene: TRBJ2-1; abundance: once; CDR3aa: CASSYIAGVVSNEQFF; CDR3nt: TGTGCCAGCAGCTACATAGCGGGAGTGGTTTCCAATGAGCAGTTCTTC
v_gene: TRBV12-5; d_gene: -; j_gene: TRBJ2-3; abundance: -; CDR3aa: CASGPGDTQYF; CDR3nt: TGTGCTAGTGGCCCAGGGGATACGCAGTATTTT
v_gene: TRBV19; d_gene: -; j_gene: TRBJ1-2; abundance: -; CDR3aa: CASSTRQDWGYGYTF; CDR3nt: TGTGCCAGTAGCACTCGACAGGACTGGGGCTATGGCTACACCTTC
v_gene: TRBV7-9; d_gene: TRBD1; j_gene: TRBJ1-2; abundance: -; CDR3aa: CASRRTGGLGYTF; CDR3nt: TGTGCCAGCAGAAGAACAGGGGGCCTTGGCTACACCTTC
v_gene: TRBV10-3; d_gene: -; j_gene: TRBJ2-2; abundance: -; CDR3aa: CAISVLKWTGELFF; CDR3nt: TGTGCCATCAGTGTACTGAAATGGACCGGGGAGCTGTTTTTT
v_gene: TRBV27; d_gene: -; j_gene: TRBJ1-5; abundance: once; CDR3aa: CASSPESAVQPQHF; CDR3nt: TGTGCCAGCAGTCCGGAGTCGGCGGTCCAGCCCCAGCATTTT
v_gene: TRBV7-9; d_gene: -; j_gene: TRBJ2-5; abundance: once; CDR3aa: CASSFRGTQETQYF; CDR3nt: TGTGCCAGCAGCTTCCGAGGTACTCAAGAGACCCAGTACTTC
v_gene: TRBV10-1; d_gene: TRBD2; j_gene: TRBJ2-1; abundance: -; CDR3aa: CASSESYSGLVLFF; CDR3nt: TGCGCCAGCAGTGAGTCGTATTCGGGACTAGTCCTGTTCTTC
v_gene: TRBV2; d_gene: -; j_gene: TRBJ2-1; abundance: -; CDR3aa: CASSEVGLAVHNEQFF; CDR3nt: TGTGCCAGCAGTGAAGTTGGATTAGCGGTGCACAATGAGCAGTTCTTC
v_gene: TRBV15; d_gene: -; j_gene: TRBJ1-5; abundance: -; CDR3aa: CATSRDRGTSSNQPQHF; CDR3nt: TGTGCCACCAGCAGAGATCGCGGCACTTCTAGCAATCAGCCCCAGCATTTT
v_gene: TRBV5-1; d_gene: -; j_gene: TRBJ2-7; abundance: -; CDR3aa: CASSLDGSSYEQYF; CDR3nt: TGCGCCAGCAGCTTGGACGGTAGCTCCTACGAGCAGTACTTC
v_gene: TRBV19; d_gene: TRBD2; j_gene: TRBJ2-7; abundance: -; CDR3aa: CASSIVAGASYEQYF; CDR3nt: TGTGCTAGTAGTATAGTAGCGGGAGCTTCCTACGAGCAGTACTTC